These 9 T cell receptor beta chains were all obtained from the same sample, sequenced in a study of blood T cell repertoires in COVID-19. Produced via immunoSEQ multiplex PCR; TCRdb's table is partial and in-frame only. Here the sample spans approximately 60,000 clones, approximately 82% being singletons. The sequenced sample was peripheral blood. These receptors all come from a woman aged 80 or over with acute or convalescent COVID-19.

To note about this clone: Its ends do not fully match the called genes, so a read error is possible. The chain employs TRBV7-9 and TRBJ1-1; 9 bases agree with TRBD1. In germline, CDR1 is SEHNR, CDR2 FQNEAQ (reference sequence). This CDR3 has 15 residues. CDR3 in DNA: TGTGCCAGCAGTTTAGGGGACAGGGACCGCACTGAAGCTTTCTTT. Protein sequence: CASSLGDRDRTEAFF.

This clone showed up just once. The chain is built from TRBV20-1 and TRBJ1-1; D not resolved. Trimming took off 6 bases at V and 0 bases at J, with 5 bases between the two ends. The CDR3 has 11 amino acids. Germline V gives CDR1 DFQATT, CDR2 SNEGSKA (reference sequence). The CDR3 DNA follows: TGCAGTGCAGCCATGAACACTGAAGCTTTCTTT. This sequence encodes CSAAMNTEAFF.

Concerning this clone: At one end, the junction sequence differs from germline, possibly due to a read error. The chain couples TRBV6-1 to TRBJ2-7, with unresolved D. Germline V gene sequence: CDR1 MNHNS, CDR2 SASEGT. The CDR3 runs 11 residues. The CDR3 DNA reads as TGTGCCGGCAGTGATACGACAGAGCAGTACTTC. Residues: CAGSDTTEQYF.

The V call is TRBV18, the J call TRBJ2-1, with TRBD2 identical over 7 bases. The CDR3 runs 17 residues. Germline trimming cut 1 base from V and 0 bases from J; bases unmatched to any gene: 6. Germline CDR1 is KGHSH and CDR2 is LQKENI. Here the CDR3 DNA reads TGTGCCAGCTCACCACGCGGGCGGGAGAGCTCCTACAATGAGCAGTTCTTC. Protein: CASSPRGRESSYNEQFF.

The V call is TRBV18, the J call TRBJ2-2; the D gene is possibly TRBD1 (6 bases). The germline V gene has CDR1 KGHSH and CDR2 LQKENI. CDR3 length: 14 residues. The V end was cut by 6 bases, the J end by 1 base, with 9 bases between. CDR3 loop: CASSRGQNTGELFF. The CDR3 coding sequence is TGTGCCAGCTCGAGGGGACAGAACACCGGGGAGCTGTTTTTT.

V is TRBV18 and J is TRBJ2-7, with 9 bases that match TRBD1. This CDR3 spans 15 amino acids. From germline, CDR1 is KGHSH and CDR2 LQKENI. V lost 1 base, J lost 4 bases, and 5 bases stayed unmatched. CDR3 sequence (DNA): TGTGCCAGCTCACCACAGGGACAGGGCCTTTACGAGCAGTACTTC. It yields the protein CASSPQGQGLYEQYF.

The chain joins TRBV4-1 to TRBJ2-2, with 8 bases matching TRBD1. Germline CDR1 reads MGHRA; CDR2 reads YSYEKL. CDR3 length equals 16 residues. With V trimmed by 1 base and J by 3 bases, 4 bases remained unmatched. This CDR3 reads CASSQGQTGDTGELFF. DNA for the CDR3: TGCGCCAGCAGCCAAGGACAGACAGGGGACACCGGGGAGCTGTTTTTT.

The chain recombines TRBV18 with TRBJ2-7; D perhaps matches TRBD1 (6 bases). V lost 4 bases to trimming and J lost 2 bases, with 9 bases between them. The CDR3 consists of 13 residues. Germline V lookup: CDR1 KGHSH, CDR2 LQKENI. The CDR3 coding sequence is TGTGCCAGCTCACGGGACACCGCCTACGAGCAGTACTTC. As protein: CASSRDTAYEQYF. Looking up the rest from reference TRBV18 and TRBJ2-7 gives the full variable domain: NAGVMQNPRHLVRRRGQEARLRCSPMKGHSHVYWYRQLPEEGLKFMVYLQKENIIDESGMPKERFSAEFPKEGPSILRIQQVVRGDSAAYFCASSRDTAYEQYFGPGTRLTVT.

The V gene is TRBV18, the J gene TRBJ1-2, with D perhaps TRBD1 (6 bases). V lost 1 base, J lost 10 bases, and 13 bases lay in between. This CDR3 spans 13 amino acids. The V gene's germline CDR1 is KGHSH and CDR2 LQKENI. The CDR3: CASSPRDTDTYTF. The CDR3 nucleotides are TGTGCCAGCTCACCACGGGACACGGATACCTACACCTTC.